This T cell receptor (beta chain) was documented in a study of T cell repertoires in cytomegalovirus infection. General observations from the study: The ex vivo response showed dominance by HLA-C-restricted CMV-specific TCR beta clonotypes.

TCRdb fed the reads into MiXCR, producing one record per CDR3 protein. The data show around 530,000 distinct CDR3 sequences, approximately 25% seen once. In regard to this clonotype: The antigen remains unidentified.

The germline V and J ends were trimmed by 2 bases and 4 bases, with 8 bases remaining between them. Germline CDR1 reads SGHTA; CDR2 reads FQGNSA. CDR3 length: 14 amino acids. The receptor comes from a human donor in good health (CMV status not recorded). Some clones in this sample may be carry-over from other donors' samples. The V and J genes are TRBV7-2 and TRBJ1-4, with a tentative D call TRBD1 (5 bases). The sample consisted of PBMCs. CDR3 nucleotide sequence: TGTGCCAGCAGCTTACAGGGCCATAATGAAAAACTGTTTTTT. Translation gives CASSLQGHNEKLFF.